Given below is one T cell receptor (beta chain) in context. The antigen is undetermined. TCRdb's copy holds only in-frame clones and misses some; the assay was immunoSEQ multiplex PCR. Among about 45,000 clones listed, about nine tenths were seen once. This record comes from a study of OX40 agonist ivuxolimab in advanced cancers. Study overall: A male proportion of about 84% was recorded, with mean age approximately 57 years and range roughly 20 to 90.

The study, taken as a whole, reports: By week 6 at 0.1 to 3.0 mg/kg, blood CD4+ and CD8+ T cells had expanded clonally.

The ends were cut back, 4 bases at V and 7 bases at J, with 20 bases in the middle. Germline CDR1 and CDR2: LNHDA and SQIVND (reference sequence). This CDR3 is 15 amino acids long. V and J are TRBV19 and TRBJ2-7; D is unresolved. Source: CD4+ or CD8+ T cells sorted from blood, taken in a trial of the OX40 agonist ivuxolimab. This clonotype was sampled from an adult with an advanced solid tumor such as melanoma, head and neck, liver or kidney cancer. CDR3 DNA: TGTGCCAGTAGTACCCGCGACGGCCAGTGGGGAGAGCAGTACTTC. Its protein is CASSTRDGQWGEQYF.